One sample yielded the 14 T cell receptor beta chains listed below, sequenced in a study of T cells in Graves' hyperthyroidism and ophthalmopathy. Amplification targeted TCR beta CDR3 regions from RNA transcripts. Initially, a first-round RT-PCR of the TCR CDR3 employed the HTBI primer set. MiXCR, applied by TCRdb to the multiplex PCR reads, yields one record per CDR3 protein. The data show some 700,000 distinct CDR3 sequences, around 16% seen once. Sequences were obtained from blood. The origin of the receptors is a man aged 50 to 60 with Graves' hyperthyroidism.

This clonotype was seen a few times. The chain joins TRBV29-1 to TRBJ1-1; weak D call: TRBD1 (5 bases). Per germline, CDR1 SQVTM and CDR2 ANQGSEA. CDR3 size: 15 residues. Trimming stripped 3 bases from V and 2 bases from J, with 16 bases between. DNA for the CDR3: TGCAGCGTTGATACATTTGGGGGACTAAACACTGAAGCTTTCTTT. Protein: CSVDTFGGLNTEAFF.

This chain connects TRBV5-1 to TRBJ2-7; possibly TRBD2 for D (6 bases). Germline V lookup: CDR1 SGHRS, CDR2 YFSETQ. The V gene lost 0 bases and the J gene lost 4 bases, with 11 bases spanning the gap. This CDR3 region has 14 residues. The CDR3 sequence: CASSLEGGRYEQYF. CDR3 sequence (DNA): TGCGCCAGCAGCTTGGAAGGAGGGAGATACGAGCAGTACTTC.

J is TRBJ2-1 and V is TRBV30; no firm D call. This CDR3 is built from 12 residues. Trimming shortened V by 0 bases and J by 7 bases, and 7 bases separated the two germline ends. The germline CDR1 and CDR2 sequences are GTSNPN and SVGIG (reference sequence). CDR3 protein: CAWSVLVNEQFF. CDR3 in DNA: TGTGCCTGGAGTGTACTCGTGAATGAGCAGTTCTTC.

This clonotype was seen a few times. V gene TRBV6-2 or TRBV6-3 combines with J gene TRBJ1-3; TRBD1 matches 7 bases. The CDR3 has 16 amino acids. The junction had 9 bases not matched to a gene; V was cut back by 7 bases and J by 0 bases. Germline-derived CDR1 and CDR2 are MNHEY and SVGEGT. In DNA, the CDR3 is TGTGCCAGCATCGGAGCGACAGGGACCTCTGGAAACACCATATATTTT. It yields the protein CASIGATGTSGNTIYF.

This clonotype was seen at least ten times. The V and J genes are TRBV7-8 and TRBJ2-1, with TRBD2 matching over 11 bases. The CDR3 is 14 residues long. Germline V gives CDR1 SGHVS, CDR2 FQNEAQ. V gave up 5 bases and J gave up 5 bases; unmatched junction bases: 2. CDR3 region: CASSPGLADNEQFF. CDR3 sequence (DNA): TGTGCCAGCAGCCCGGGACTAGCGGACAATGAGCAGTTCTTC.

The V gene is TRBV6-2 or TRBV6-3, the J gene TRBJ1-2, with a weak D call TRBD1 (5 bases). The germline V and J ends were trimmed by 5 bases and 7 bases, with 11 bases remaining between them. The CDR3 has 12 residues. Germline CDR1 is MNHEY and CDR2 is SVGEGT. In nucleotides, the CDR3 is TGTGCCAGCAGTCTTCAGGGAGGTGGCTACACCTTC. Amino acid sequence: CASSLQGGGYTF.

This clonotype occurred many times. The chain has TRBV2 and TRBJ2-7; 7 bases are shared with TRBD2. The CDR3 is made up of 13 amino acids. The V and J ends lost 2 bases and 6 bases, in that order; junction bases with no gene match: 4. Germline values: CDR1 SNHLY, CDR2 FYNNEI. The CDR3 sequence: CASSEQGGSEQYF. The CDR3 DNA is TGTGCCAGCAGTGAACAGGGCGGGAGCGAGCAGTACTTC.

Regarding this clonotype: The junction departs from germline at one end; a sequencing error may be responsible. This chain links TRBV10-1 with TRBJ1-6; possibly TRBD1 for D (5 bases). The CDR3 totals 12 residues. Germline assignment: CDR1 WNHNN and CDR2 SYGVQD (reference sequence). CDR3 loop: CASSESDPRDPF. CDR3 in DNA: TGCGCCAGCAGTGAGTCAGACCCCAGGGATCCCTTT.

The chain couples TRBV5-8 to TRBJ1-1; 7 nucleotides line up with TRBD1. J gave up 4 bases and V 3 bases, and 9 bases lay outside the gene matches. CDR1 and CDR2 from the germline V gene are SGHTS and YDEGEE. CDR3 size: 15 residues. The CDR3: CASSWLRGSGTEAFF. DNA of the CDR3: TGTGCCAGCAGCTGGCTCAGGGGGTCGGGCACTGAAGCTTTCTTT.

The chain's CDR3 is CSAKIRSYEQYF. CDR3 nucleotide sequence: TGCAGTGCTAAGATACGGTCCTACGAGCAGTACTTC. The chain uses TRBV20-1 and TRBJ2-7, with D uncertain. V was trimmed by 4 bases and J by 1 base, leaving 8 bases between them. Per the germline V gene, CDR1 is DFQATT and CDR2 is SNEGSKA (reference sequence). The length of the CDR3 is 12 residues.

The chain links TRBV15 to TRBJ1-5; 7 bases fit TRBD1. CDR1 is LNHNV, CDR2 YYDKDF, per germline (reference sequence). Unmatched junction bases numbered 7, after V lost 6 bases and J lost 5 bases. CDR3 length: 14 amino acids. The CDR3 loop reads CATRTGTGHQPQHF. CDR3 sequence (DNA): TGTGCCACCAGGACAGGGACGGGTCATCAGCCCCAGCATTTT.

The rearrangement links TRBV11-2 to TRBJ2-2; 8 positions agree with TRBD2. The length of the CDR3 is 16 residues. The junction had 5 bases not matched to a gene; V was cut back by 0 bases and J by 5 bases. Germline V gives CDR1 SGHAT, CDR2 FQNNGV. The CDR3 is CASSLEAGDGTGELFF. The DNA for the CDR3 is TGTGCCAGCAGCTTAGAAGCGGGAGATGGTACCGGGGAGCTGTTTTTT.

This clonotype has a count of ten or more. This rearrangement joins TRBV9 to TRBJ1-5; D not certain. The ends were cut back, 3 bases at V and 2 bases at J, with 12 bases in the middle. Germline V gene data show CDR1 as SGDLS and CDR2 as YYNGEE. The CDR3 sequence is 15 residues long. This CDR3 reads CASSAGVGGNQPQHF. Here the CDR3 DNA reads TGTGCCAGCAGCGCTGGCGTGGGCGGCAATCAGCCCCAGCATTTT.

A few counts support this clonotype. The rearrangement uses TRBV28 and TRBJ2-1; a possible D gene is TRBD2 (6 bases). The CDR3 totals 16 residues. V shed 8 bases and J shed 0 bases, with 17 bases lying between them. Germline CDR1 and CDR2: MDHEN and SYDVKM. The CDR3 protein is CASASSGSSSYNEQFF. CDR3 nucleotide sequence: TGTGCCAGCGCGTCCAGCGGGTCGAGCTCCTACAATGAGCAGTTCTTC.